These T cell receptor beta chains were read from a single sample in a study of beta chain features in type 1 diabetes. Libraries were prepared by immunoSEQ multiplex PCR; TCRdb keeps only in-frame clonotypes and omits some of them. The table lists 640,000 or so clones, roughly an eighth of them singletons, with just under 0.04% in the top ten. The sample taken for sequencing was naive CD4+ T cells from blood. Every receptor here comes from a man between 18 and 29 years old with type 1 diabetes. Each CDR3 is given with its conserved first and last residue. Each record gives: J gene, CDR3 length, D gene, clone size, V gene, CDR3 DNA, CDR3 protein. A D gene is named only where the DNA matches it firmly. Size values are once, few and many counts, or a class for expanded clones, and some rows have none.

TRBJ1-5	13	.	few	TRBV7-3	TGTGCCAGCACCAGAGGGAACAATCAGCCCCAGCATTTT	CASTRGNNQPQHF
TRBJ2-2	17	.	few	TRBV4-3	TGCGCCAGCAGCCTTTCCCCCGACAGCGCGAACACCGGGGAGCTGTTTTTT	CASSLSPDSANTGELFF
TRBJ2-5	13	.	few	TRBV2	TGTGCCAGGAGAGGGCTATCGGGGGAGACCCAGTACTTC	CARRGLSGETQYF
TRBJ2-1	15	TRBD1	.	TRBV4-2	TGTGCCAGCAGCCAAACCAGACAGGGAAACAATGAGCAGTTCTTC	CASSQTRQGNNEQFF
TRBJ2-6	18	TRBD2	few	TRBV6-4	TGTGCCAGCAGTCTCCACCTAGCGGGATACTCTGGGGCCAACGTCCTGACTTTC	CASSLHLAGYSGANVLTF
TRBJ2-5	16	TRBD2	.	TRBV5-1	TGCGCCAGCGAAGCTGGGACTAGCGGGAGCGAGGAGACCCAGTACTTC	CASEAGTSGSEETQYF
TRBJ2-2	12	.	few	TRBV6-6	TGTGCCAGCAGTTACTCTACCGGGGAGCTGTTTTTT	CASSYSTGELFF
TRBJ1-1	14	TRBD1	.	TRBV30	TGTGCCTACCGACAGGGAGCGTGGAACACTGAAGCTTTCTTT	CAYRQGAWNTEAFF
TRBJ1-4	15	.	few	TRBV6-5	TGTGCCAGCAGGCGGGACGGATCGTCGGGAGAAAAACTGTTTTTT	CASRRDGSSGEKLFF
TRBJ2-3	15	TRBD2	few	TRBV7-2	TGTGCCAGCAGCCTGGGACTAGCGGGGACAGATACGCAGTATTTT	CASSLGLAGTDTQYF
TRBJ2-1	14	.	few	TRBV7-6	TGTGCCAGCAGCTTAGGGACAGCTTACGGTGAGCAGTTCTTC	CASSLGTAYGEQFF
TRBJ2-1	13	.	.	TRBV11-2	TGTGCCAGCAGCTTAGGTTCCGGGGCTGGGCTGTTCTTC	CASSLGSGAGLFF
TRBJ2-5	15	.	few	TRBV4-3	TGCGCCAGCAGCCAAGATATGGGGTTCCAAGAGACCCAGTACTTC	CASSQDMGFQETQYF
TRBJ2-5	15	TRBD2	few	TRBV6-6	TGTGCCAGCAGTTTCGATTCGAGCGGGAGCGGGCCCCAGTACTTC	CASSFDSSGSGPQYF
TRBJ2-5	15	TRBD1	.	TRBV7-9	TGTGCCAGCAGCTTTCTTGGACAGGGGGGAGAGACCCAGTACTTC	CASSFLGQGGETQYF
TRBJ2-7	14	TRBD1	.	TRBV2	TGTGCCAGCAGCCGTCTGGACAGGGGCGGCGAGCAGTACTTC	CASSRLDRGGEQYF
TRBJ2-2	15	TRBD2	.	TRBV9	TGTGCCAGCAGCCCCACGGGACTACACACCGGGGAGCTGTTTTTT	CASSPTGLHTGELFF
TRBJ1-1	14	.	.	TRBV14	TGTGCCAGCAGCCATAGTCCAGCCCCCACTGAAGCTTTCTTT	CASSHSPAPTEAFF
TRBJ1-1	14	.	few	TRBV7-9	TGTGCCAGCACCCTCTCGAGGCCGGGCACTGAAGCTTTCTTT	CASTLSRPGTEAFF
TRBJ2-1	11	TRBD1	few	TRBV29-1	TGCAGCGGGCAGGGGGCAGGAGAGCAGTTCTTC	CSGQGAGEQFF
TRBJ2-1	18	TRBD2	few	TRBV5-1	TGCGCCAGCAGCCCCCGCCCTAGCGGGATGAGCTCCTACAATGAGCAGTTCTTC	CASSPRPSGMSSYNEQFF
TRBJ2-5	13	.	few	TRBV6-5	TGTGCCAGCAGTTACGGGGGAGAAGAGACCCAGTACTTC	CASSYGGEETQYF
TRBJ1-3	15	TRBD1	few	TRBV7-9	TGTGCCAGCGAGCGGGGACAGGTCTCTGGAAACACCATATATTTT	CASERGQVSGNTIYF
TRBJ1-1	14	.	few	TRBV7-9	TGTGCCAGCAGCTTAAATGGGGACCTCACTGAAGCTTTCTTT	CASSLNGDLTEAFF
TRBJ2-6	14	.	few	TRBV7-3	TGTGCCAGCAGGGACAGCTCTGGGGCCAACGTCCTGACTTTC	CASRDSSGANVLTF